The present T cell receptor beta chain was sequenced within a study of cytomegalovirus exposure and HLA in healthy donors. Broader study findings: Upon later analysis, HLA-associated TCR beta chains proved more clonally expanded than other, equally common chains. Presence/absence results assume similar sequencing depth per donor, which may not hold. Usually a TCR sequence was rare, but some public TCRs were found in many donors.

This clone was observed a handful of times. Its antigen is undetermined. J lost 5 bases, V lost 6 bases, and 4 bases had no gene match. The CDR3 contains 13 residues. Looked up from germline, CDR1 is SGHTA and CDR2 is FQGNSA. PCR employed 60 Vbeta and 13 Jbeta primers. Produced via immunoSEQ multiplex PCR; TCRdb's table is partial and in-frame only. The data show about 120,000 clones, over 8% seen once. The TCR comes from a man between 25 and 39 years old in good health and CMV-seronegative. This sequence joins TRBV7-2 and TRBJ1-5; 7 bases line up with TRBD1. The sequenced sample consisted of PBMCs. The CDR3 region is CASSDRAHQPQHF. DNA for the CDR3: TGTGCCAGCAGTGACAGGGCGCATCAGCCCCAGCATTTT.